A single TCR beta chain is shown here with its context. It has no known antigen specificity. Within one base of it there is no much larger clone, and no base qualities were kept. Libraries came from the immunoSEQ multiplex PCR assay. For the multiplex PCR, a mixture combining 60 forward primers for TCR Vbeta segments and 13 reverse primers for TCR Jbeta segments was used. A multiplex PCR assay on genomic DNA amplified the CDR3 region of rearranged TCR beta genes. The Illumina HiSeq System was used to sequence the amplified TCR beta libraries as 87-base-pair reads. The authors' pipeline ran thus. In a later analysis, some 80 million unique TCR beta chains were counted across the roughly 610 repertoires, and roughly 10 million of these chains were shared by at least two donors. Raw reads were error-corrected and collapsed into unique sequences with a nearest-neighbor algorithm that merged closely related sequences to remove PCR and sequencing errors. Alignment of CDR3 sequences to IMGT reference sequences was used to assign V, D and J gene segments. For a sequence to be retained, a match of at least six nucleotides was required to both a V gene segment and a J gene segment. A rearrangement counted as productive if the CDR3 had no stop codons and remained in frame with V and J, and every other rearrangement counted as non-productive. CDR3 was defined according to IMGT convention as the region running from the second conserved V-encoded cysteine to the conserved J-encoded phenylalanine. The earlier analysis of 587 of the donors excluded sequences that lacked an unambiguous match to a single V gene segment. In an earlier analysis of a few hundred of the donors, V segments were called functional above 56.7% productive rearrangements and were called segregating when the between-donor standard deviation exceeded 5%. To diagnose cytomegalovirus status from the catalog of TCR beta chain sequences, a statistical classification framework was built. In a later analysis, V and J genes were assigned by comparing TCR nucleotide sequences against IMGT/GENE-DB human TR gene sequences. Using the TCRdist pipeline, a later analysis assigned CDR3 sequences along with most-parsimonious VDJ recombination scenarios. A later analysis defined each TCR beta chain by its CDR3 amino acid sequence plus V-gene family, and excluded reads lacking a unique V-gene family. As a way to deal with suspected cross-contamination and a sequencing artifact, a later analysis dropped hundreds of nucleotide sequences that were highly shared and had low generation probability. In a later analysis, a clonal expansion index was calculated for each public chain from normalized within-repertoire ranks of inferred template counts. In a later analysis, generation probabilities were computed using a VDJ recombination model fitted to out-of-frame rearrangements, and the results were checked against IGoR. A later analysis scored TCR-TCR, TCR-HLA and TCR-CMV co-occurrence with hypergeometric tests, applying a repertoire-size bias correction to TCR pairs. In a later analysis, false discovery rates were estimated by permuting HLA or CMV assignments 20 times. In a later analysis, co-occurring TCRs were grouped using DBSCAN, with TCRdist sequence similarity added in when clustering inside HLA-allele-positive subsets. Repertoires with fewer than 30,000 or more than 120,000 public chains were left out of co-occurrence clustering, as were roughly five repertoires with anomalous nucleotide sharing. TCRdb took this table from immuneACCESS and kept in-frame rearrangements with V and J called. Such tables lack part of the clones; where checked against another copy, unresolved V genes explain under half of the gap, and the rest is unexplained. V and J calls and clone size are those listed in that table; D and trimming were worked out from the DNA. This sample is represented by fewer than 200,000 clones; around 83% of them were singletons. The biggest ten clones account for around 1.6% of the sample.

The CDR3 starts with the cysteine, ends with the phenylalanine, and has 12 residues. Just CDR3 DNA is preserved here, 36 bases in frame from base 1. CDR1 and CDR2 (ENHRY, SYGVKD) derive from the germline V gene. Relative to germline, V is 2 bases shorter and J is 13 bases shorter, with 9 bases between their ends. The cohort was made up of 500 to 850 healthy bone marrow donors. At the time of sampling, every cohort member was nominally healthy, though immune exposures that went unrecorded were likely present. The donor was CMV seronegative and was included in the group of approximately 350 seronegative cohort members. A peripheral blood sample was provided by each donor, and peripheral blood mononuclear cells were used for TCR beta sequencing. Genomic DNA was extracted from the blood cell samples with the Qiagen DNeasy Blood Extraction Kit. This entry is derived from a study of cytomegalovirus exposure and HLA in healthy donors (dated by TCRdb to about 2017). Study-level background: According to an earlier analysis of around 600 of the donors, roughly 180 million T cells yielded roughly 110 million unique TCR beta sequences and around 280 Gb of sequence data. Every repertoire in the discovery cohort had been generated on one and the same sequencing platform. Using immunosequencing, the study profiled T cell repertoires from 500 to 800 subjects and related those repertoires to cytomegalovirus serostatus. The study aimed to test whether cataloging public T cell receptors could reveal signatures of past pathogen exposure. The later analysis used no new phenotypic data to find candidate immune exposures, relying instead on TCR beta sequences and their occurrence across donors. Approximately 310 gigabases of sequencing data and 91 million or so unique TCR sequences made up an early release that covered 640 HLA-typed donors. Donor age, sex, ethnicity and CMV serostatus were compiled alongside the repertoire data. To decide whether each TCR beta V gene segment behaved as functional or pseudogenic, an earlier analysis of some 600 of the donors relied on high-throughput TCR beta sequencing. Several DR-DQ haplotypes were handled as single units for association and clustering, since linkage in the cohort was strong. Genome-wide SNP genotypes for about 65% of the roughly 670 donors were used in a later genetic analysis, which treated that subset as a discovery cohort. Both class I and class II loci were covered by HLA typing, at four-digit resolution. Among the 398 genotyped donors, approximately 82% belonged to the genetic ancestry cluster associated with self-reported Caucasian donors. To study patterns of TCR occurrence, a later analysis re-analyzed previously published TCR beta repertoires from 600 to 750 donors and added high-resolution HLA genotyping. The study combined high-throughput TCR immunosequencing, statistical association of individual TCRs with disease status, and machine learning to predict cytomegalovirus infection status. The number of typed donors differed by locus: roughly 620-630 for A, B, C, DRB1 and DQB1; approximately 540 for DQA1; around 610 for DPA1; and 400 to 480 for DPB1. Along with the roughly 670-subject first cohort, a separate validation cohort of over a hundred different subjects was used. On average, around 240,000 unique TCR beta nucleotide sequences were sequenced per donor among a few hundred genotyped donors of the cohort, with 15% to 20% of those sequences being non-productive.

Study-wide findings and limitations: According to a later analysis, parvovirus B19, influenza, CMV and Epstein-Barr virus appeared linked to several top co-occurrence clusters. The presence/absence analyses assumed that sequencing depth was roughly uniform across donors, and that assumption may not be true. The study listed 150 to 200 TCR beta chains as associated with cytomegalovirus. Broadly in line with IMGT annotations, most TCR beta V segments showed up in productive rearrangements about 90% or about 30% of the time in an earlier analysis of several hundred of the donors. Compared with equally common non-associated chains, HLA-associated TCR beta chains in a later analysis were more clonally expanded and had lower generation probabilities. Across donors, most TCR sequences were observed very rarely, whereas some public TCRs were present in many individuals. A further reported finding was that TCR beta sequences accurately predicted the HLA-A and HLA-B alleles for most subjects in the first cohort. When HLA alleles, especially DR and DQ, strongly co-occurred, TCR associations were difficult to assign to individual alleles. The classifier was reported to diagnose cytomegalovirus status with high specificity and sensitivity in both the original cohort and the validation cohort. The 87-base-pair reads could not distinguish some IMGT-functional V segments, including TRBV6-2 and TRBV6-3, so those segments were excluded. The cohort was sequenced for TCR beta chains only, and without alpha or paired-chain data the features that could be detected were limited. Because HLA typing was unavailable for some donors at each locus, only the typed subset was used in association tests. A later analysis found that TCR association rates varied across HLA loci, with DRB1 alleles showing the most associated TCRs and HLA-C alleles the fewest. According to a later genetic analysis, donors in an Asian-associated ancestry cluster had fewer N-insertions in productive TCRs than the approximately 700-donor mean. In a later analysis, 15,000 to 20,000 TCR beta sequences were associated with specific HLA alleles at a false discovery rate of 0.05. In a later genetic analysis, a missense DCLRE1C variant was associated with V-gene and J-gene trimming of TCR beta chains, and the association was replicated in an independent cohort. Linkage disequilibrium might explain the correlated functional status among segregating V segments, but an unknown experimental factor could not be excluded. Most CMV-associated TCR beta chains appeared to be HLA-restricted in a later analysis, and the HLA associations seemed to be driven largely by CMV exposure. CMV serostatus was the only immune exposure information available for the cohort. In vitro tests confirmed that a few of the cytomegalovirus-associated TCR beta chains recognize cytomegalovirus antigens. It was suggested by the authors that the approach could potentially be generalized to other disease states and immunological phenotypes. A cluster of highly shared sequence variants was judged likely to represent a technical artifact of the sequencing pipeline. Approximately 18 rarely observed V segments, including chromosome 9 orphons, were excluded from the earlier analysis of about 610 of the donors because counts were too low.

The sequenced material came from PBMCs. The V and J genes are TRBV10-3 and TRBJ1-6; a weak D assignment points to TRBD1 (6 bases agree). The source of this sequence is a man aged 50-60 years in good health and CMV-seronegative. The CDR3 protein sequence reads: CAISERGIPLHF. The nucleotide sequence reads as follows: TGTGCCATCAGTGAGAGGGGGATCCCCCTCCACTTT.